Listed below are T cell receptor beta chains from one sample, sequenced in a study of T cells expressing NK-cell markers. Using the 5' RACE reads, TCRdb records one entry per CDR3 protein without DNA. The sample has about 20,000 distinct CDR3 sequences. The sample was blood T cells: a sorted CD56 or NKG2C T cell subset, CD4+ or CD8+ T cells, or bulk PBMC T cells (not recorded which). These receptors were taken from a man aged 18 to 69 in good health. The CDR3 runs from the conserved cysteine through the conserved F or W. The order of the fields is J gene, clone size, CDR3 length, V gene, CDR3 protein. Part of the rows lack a size; the others show once, few, many or a class for expanded clones.

TRBJ1-3	NA	12	TRBV28	CASSVGLSLLYF
TRBJ2-5	NA	14	TRBV7-2	CASSLGPGQETQYF
TRBJ1-1	NA	14	TRBV2	CASSVRRMNTEAFF
TRBJ1-2	NA	15	TRBV11-2	CASSTGQGAFRGYTF
TRBJ2-3	NA	15	TRBV2	CASSEGRVGTDTQYF
TRBJ1-1	NA	14	TRBV11-3	CASSLEGNSHEAFF
TRBJ1-2	NA	15	TRBV5-6	CASSLGGTGPFGYTF
TRBJ1-5	NA	15	TRBV19	CASSPGQGYGQPQHF
TRBJ1-1	NA	14	TRBV7-2	CASSSQGVNTEAFF
TRBJ2-7	medium-sized	14	TRBV12-3/TRBV12-4	CASRGQGAGYEQYF
TRBJ1-1	NA	15	TRBV19	CASSIFQGGLGEAFF
TRBJ2-1	NA	16	TRBV5-1	CASSLQATGPRNEQFF
TRBJ2-7	NA	16	TRBV7-2	CASSPRGRPPTYEQYF
TRBJ1-1	NA	13	TRBV10-3	CAISESARGQAFF
TRBJ2-7	NA	15	TRBV7-8	CASSPRDRGDYEQYF
TRBJ1-2	NA	15	TRBV6-2/TRBV6-3	CASSYFWGSGDGYTF
TRBJ2-7	NA	15	TRBV28	CASSLGRQGLIEQYF
TRBJ1-2	NA	16	TRBV14	CASSPNDMWINYGYTF
TRBJ2-7	NA	16	TRBV6-2/TRBV6-3	CASSYSSLAGEYEQYF
TRBJ2-7	NA	15	TRBV7-9	CASRPGTGGIYEQYF
TRBJ2-6	NA	16	TRBV12-3/TRBV12-4	CASSSSDLTGANVLTF
TRBJ2-1	NA	16	TRBV12-3/TRBV12-4	CASSPGLAGGNNEQFF
TRBJ1-5	NA	15	TRBV6-1	CASRQGQLVDQPQHF
TRBJ2-1	NA	13	TRBV28	CASGQIPYNEQFF
TRBJ1-5	NA	14	TRBV6-2/TRBV6-3	CASSKDGGNQPQHF
TRBJ2-7	NA	15	TRBV11-2	CASSTQGPVPYEQYF
TRBJ2-5	NA	15	TRBV7-9	CASSWRLAGGSTQYF
TRBJ1-5	NA	15	TRBV12-3/TRBV12-4	CASSEQELRFTTQHF
TRBJ2-5	NA	16	TRBV9	CASSVGAGGPGETQYF
TRBJ2-1	medium-sized	16	TRBV4-3	CASSRDLAGEGNEQFF
TRBJ2-2	NA	15	TRBV7-9	CASNFLSSGHGELFF
TRBJ2-2	NA	18	TRBV9	CASSAGQGLAANTGELFF
TRBJ1-6	NA	13	TRBV4-3	CASSQGVGSPLHF
TRBJ2-3	NA	15	TRBV5-1	CASSFVGPHADTQYF
TRBJ2-5	NA	17	TRBV10-2	CASSESKRGGSRETQYF
TRBJ1-5	NA	14	TRBV7-2	CASSFGSRNQPQHF
TRBJ1-5	NA	17	TRBV18	CASSYTRQGVSNQPQHF
TRBJ2-2	NA	15	TRBV12-3/TRBV12-4	CASSTWEGDTGELFF
TRBJ2-5	NA	12	TRBV19	CASSQGRETQYF
TRBJ2-5	NA	14	TRBV12-3/TRBV12-4	CASSRGKGQETQYF